Listed here are 18 T cell receptor beta chains from one sample, sequenced in a study of beta chain features in type 1 diabetes. Sequenced material consisted of expressed TCRB transcripts (all of the isolated RNA was reverse transcribed). The protocol was immunoSEQ multiplex PCR, while the TCRdb copy is restricted to in-frame clones and leaves out a portion. The data show some 360,000 clones, around 19% seen once. The sample consisted of naive CD4+ T cells from blood. These receptors all come from a young woman in good health.

This clone was counted once. The genes are TRBV4-1 and TRBJ2-5; TRBD2 matches at 14 bases. With 3 bases clipped from V and 4 bases from J, the junction kept 4 bases outside the gene matches. CDR3 length equals 16 residues. CDR1 is MGHRA, CDR2 YSYEKL, per germline. The CDR3 DNA reads TGCGCCAGCAGCCAGCGACTAGCGGGGGGGCCAGAGACCCAGTACTTC. As protein: CASSQRLAGGPETQYF.

The table lists this clone with a count of one. One end of the junction varies from germline; a read error may be responsible. The CDR3 nucleotides are TGTGCCATCAGTGAGTCCCGGGGGGGCGGTTACAATGAGCAGTTCTTC. Translation: CAISESRGGGYNEQFF. The chain uses TRBV6-1 and TRBJ2-1; TRBD2 aligns across 8 bases. Germline V gives CDR1 MNHNS, CDR2 SASEGT. The CDR3 is 16 amino acids.

The chain carries TRBV4-3 and TRBJ2-7; a possible D gene is TRBD1 (6 bases). The CDR3 consists of 15 residues. The ends were cut back, 1 base at V and 3 bases at J, with 13 bases in the middle. Looked up from germline, CDR1 is LGHNA and CDR2 is YSLEER. The CDR3 loop reads CASSQVTGFNYEQYF. The CDR3, as DNA: TGCGCCAGCAGCCAAGTAACAGGGTTCAACTACGAGCAGTACTTC.

This clone was seen only a few times. V gene TRBV6-6 combines with J gene TRBJ2-5; 10 positions agree with TRBD1. The germline CDR1 and CDR2 sequences are MNHNY and SVGAGI (reference sequence). The CDR3 consists of 14 residues. CDR3 sequence reads: CKPHQDRGFETQYF. DNA for the CDR3: TGTAAGCCACATCAGGACAGGGGGTTTGAGACCCAGTACTTC.

This clone was observed a handful of times. This rearrangement joins TRBV5-4 to TRBJ2-7; 7 nucleotides match TRBD2. The CDR3 runs to 15 residues. The germline V gene encodes CDR1 SGHNT and CDR2 YYREEE (reference sequence). V was pared by 0 bases and J by 2 bases, with 5 bases of the junction left unmatched. CDR3 nucleotides: TGTGCCAGCAGCTTGGGCCTAGCGGCCACCTACGAGCAGTACTTC. This gives the protein CASSLGLAATYEQYF.

This clone was observed a few times. This chain connects TRBV7-2 to TRBJ2-7, with 10 bases fitting TRBD1. The CDR3 totals 14 residues. Germline V gives CDR1 SGHTA, CDR2 FQGNSA. After removal of 7 bases from V and 1 base from J, the junction contained 4 bases not matched to a gene. DNA for the CDR3: TGTGCCAGCACTTTGGGACAGGGGTCCTACGAGCAGTACTTC. This sequence encodes CASTLGQGSYEQYF. Full variable domain (remainder filled in from reference TRBV7-2 and TRBJ2-7): GAGVSQSPSNKVTEKGKDVELRCDPISGHTALYWYRQSLGQGLEFLIYFQGNSAPDKSGLPSDRFSAERTGGSVSTLTIQRTQQEDSAVYLCASTLGQGSYEQYFGPGTRLTVT.

This clone has more than one count but fewer than ten. The V gene is TRBV5-1, the J gene TRBJ2-5; tentative D call: TRBD1 (6 bases). The CDR3 covers 13 residues. The germline gives CDR1 SGHRS, CDR2 YFSETQ. Trimming pared 7 bases from V and 0 bases from J, leaving 10 bases between. The CDR3: CASRRTDQETQYF. In DNA form, the CDR3 reads TGCGCCAGCCGTCGGACAGACCAAGAGACCCAGTACTTC.

This clone was seen a few times. This rearrangement joins TRBV2 to TRBJ1-1, with TRBD1 identical over 7 bases. The CDR3 is made up of 16 amino acids. Germline V gene sequence: CDR1 SNHLY, CDR2 FYNNEI. V gave up 6 bases and J gave up 1 base; unmatched junction bases: 11. This chain's CDR3 is CASRIYLDRRNTEAFF. In nucleotides, the CDR3 is TGTGCCAGCAGGATTTACCTGGACAGGAGGAACACTGAAGCTTTCTTT.

The table lists this clone with a few counts. This rearrangement joins TRBV12-5 to TRBJ1-2, with D possibly matching TRBD1 (6 bases). V lost 6 bases and J 2 bases, leaving 13 bases between the germline ends. CDR1 LGHNT and CDR2 FRNRAP come from the germline V gene. There are 14 residues in the CDR3. This chain's CDR3 is CASGYSDRNYGYTF. Here the CDR3 DNA reads TGTGCTAGTGGATACTCGGACAGAAACTATGGCTACACCTTC.

This clone was recorded a few times. This chain connects TRBV9 to TRBJ2-1; 9 bases are a match to TRBD2. This CDR3 contains 14 residues. Germline trimming cut 3 bases from V and 4 bases from J; bases unmatched to any gene: 2. The germline gives CDR1 SGDLS, CDR2 YYNGEE. For the CDR3, the DNA is TGTGCCAGCAGCGATAGCGGGGGTTACAATGAGCAGTTCTTC. It specifies CASSDSGGYNEQFF.

The CDR3 bases are TGTGCCAGCAGCCCTTTACGGGAGGGCTACACCTTC. This encodes CASSPLREGYTF. The chain uses TRBV14 and TRBJ1-2; D not resolved. This CDR3 is 12 amino acids long. From germline, CDR1 is SGHDN and CDR2 FVKESK. Trimming cost V 4 bases and J 8 bases, with 11 bases left between them.

The chain links TRBV5-5 to TRBJ1-5; TRBD1 is a possible D gene (5 bases). Germline assignment: CDR1 SGHKS and CDR2 YYEKEE (reference sequence). The germline V and J ends were trimmed by 0 bases and 0 bases, with 16 bases remaining between them. The CDR3 is 18 amino acids. CDR3 bases: TGTGCCAGCAGCTTGGAAGGGGCCGGATTAACTAGCAATCAGCCCCAGCATTTT. Translated: CASSLEGAGLTSNQPQHF.

This clone appeared a few times. The chain recombines TRBV9 with TRBJ1-5; D may be TRBD1 (5 bases). The CDR3 length is 15 residues. The V and J ends lost 3 bases and 0 bases respectively, with 10 bases between them. CDR1 and CDR2 from the germline V gene are SGDLS and YYNGEE. The CDR3 nucleotides read TGTGCCAGCAGCGCCTCAGGGTATAGCAATCAGCCCCAGCATTTT. Protein product: CASSASGYSNQPQHF.

This clone was seen a few times. The chain links TRBV30 to TRBJ2-3; no definite D call. The V gene's germline CDR1 is GTSNPN and CDR2 SVGIG (reference sequence). This CDR3 has 12 residues. V shed 5 bases and J shed 0 bases, with 6 bases lying between them. The CDR3, as DNA: TGTGCCTGGGCGCCTAGCACAGATACGCAGTATTTT. Translating it yields CAWAPSTDTQYF.

In this sample, this clone turned up a few times. The chain has TRBV18 and TRBJ1-2; 7 bases fit TRBD1. Germline-derived CDR1 and CDR2 are KGHSH and LQKENI. There are 15 residues in the CDR3. V lost 0 bases, J lost 1 base, and 2 bases stayed unmatched. CDR3 residues: CASSPPGQDNYGYTF. CDR3 nucleotides: TGTGCCAGCTCACCACCAGGACAGGATAACTATGGCTACACCTTC.

This clone turned up a few times. The V and J genes are TRBV30 and TRBJ2-7; D perhaps matches TRBD1 (5 bases). CDR3 size: 12 residues. Per germline, CDR1 GTSNPN and CDR2 SVGIG (reference sequence). The V end was cut by 2 bases, the J end by 2 bases, with 7 bases between. CDR3 sequence reads: CAWSPTAYEQYF. CDR3 DNA: TGTGCCTGGAGTCCGACAGCCTACGAGCAGTACTTC. The entire variable domain, with the rest obtained from reference TRBV30 and TRBJ2-7, is as follows: SQTIHQWPATLVQPVGSPLSLECTVEGTSNPNLYWYRQAAGRGLQLLFYSVGIGQISSEVPQNLSASRPQDRQFILSSKKLLLSDSGFYLCAWSPTAYEQYFGPGTRLTVT.

This clone was seen a handful of times. The chain joins TRBV4-1 to TRBJ2-1; 10 bases map to TRBD2. The V gene's germline CDR1 is MGHRA and CDR2 YSYEKL. J gave up 7 bases and V 4 bases, and 7 bases lay outside the gene matches. The length of the CDR3 is 15 residues. The DNA for the CDR3 is TGCGCCAGCAGCCTCCTGGGGACTAGCGTGAATGAGCAGTTCTTC. This sequence encodes CASSLLGTSVNEQFF.

This clone was seen more than once but under ten times. The chain has TRBV10-3 and TRBJ2-7; TRBD2 matches at 11 bases. There are 14 residues in the CDR3. Per the germline V gene, CDR1 is ENHRY and CDR2 is SYGVKD. V lost 6 bases to trimming and J lost 2 bases; unmatched junction nucleotides: 3. CDR3 residues: CAISATSGTYEQYF. The CDR3 DNA follows: TGTGCCATCAGCGCGACTAGCGGGACCTACGAGCAGTACTTC.